Listed below are T cell receptor beta chains from one sample, sequenced in a study of cytomegalovirus exposure and HLA in healthy donors. Profiling relied on immunoSEQ multiplex PCR, and the TCRdb table lists in-frame clones only, not all of them. The data show approximately 120,000 clones, with more than 80% seen just once and about 6.7% held by the top ten. The sample comprised PBMCs. These receptors were taken from a woman in her twenties or thirties in good health and CMV-seropositive. Both conserved end residues are part of each CDR3. The order of the fields is V gene, J gene, CDR3 length, CDR3 protein.

v_gene: TRBV5-4; j_gene: TRBJ1-2; len: 14; CDR3aa: CASSLRGTGVGYTF
v_gene: TRBV6-1; j_gene: TRBJ2-7; len: 19; CDR3aa: CASSERASDLLLTSYEQYF
v_gene: TRBV9; j_gene: TRBJ2-1; len: 14; CDR3aa: CASSPGAFVGEQFF
v_gene: TRBV7-9; j_gene: TRBJ2-3; len: 13; CDR3aa: CASSLMGQDTQYF
v_gene: TRBV7-9; j_gene: TRBJ2-7; len: 14; CDR3aa: CSSSRNDRAYEQYF
v_gene: TRBV19; j_gene: TRBJ2-2; len: 14; CDR3aa: CASSVQAGSGELFF
v_gene: TRBV9; j_gene: TRBJ2-7; len: 13; CDR3aa: CASSNDRAYEQYF
v_gene: TRBV6-5; j_gene: TRBJ2-3; len: 14; CDR3aa: CASSYSRYTDTQYF
v_gene: TRBV30; j_gene: TRBJ1-1; len: 11; CDR3aa: CAWRRRREAFF
v_gene: TRBV6-1; j_gene: TRBJ2-7; len: 14; CDR3aa: CATFRDRGVYEQYF
v_gene: TRBV10-3; j_gene: TRBJ2-5; len: 13; CDR3aa: CAISAGTQETQYF
v_gene: TRBV6-5; j_gene: TRBJ1-2; len: 14; CDR3aa: CASSYGGLLYGYTF
v_gene: TRBV27; j_gene: TRBJ1-4; len: 15; CDR3aa: CASSLSTATNEKLFF
v_gene: TRBV5-1; j_gene: TRBJ2-5; len: 17; CDR3aa: CASSLAGTSGAQETQYF
v_gene: TRBV5-1; j_gene: TRBJ1-4; len: 13; CDR3aa: CASSLETVEKLFF
v_gene: TRBV15; j_gene: TRBJ1-2; len: 14; CDR3aa: CATSRPKTGLSRTF
v_gene: TRBV4-1; j_gene: TRBJ2-1; len: 16; CDR3aa: CASSLTLPRSYNEQFF
v_gene: TRBV28; j_gene: TRBJ1-2; len: 17; CDR3aa: CASSLPPPLQGNYGYTF
v_gene: TRBV4-2; j_gene: TRBJ1-2; len: 15; CDR3aa: CASSQDLTGGYGYTF
v_gene: TRBV7-9; j_gene: TRBJ2-3; len: 13; CDR3aa: CASSATSTDTQYF
v_gene: TRBV5-1; j_gene: TRBJ2-5; len: 14; CDR3aa: CASSFASGQETQYF
v_gene: TRBV9; j_gene: TRBJ1-1; len: 14; CDR3aa: CASSVSGGNTEAFF
v_gene: TRBV27; j_gene: TRBJ2-4; len: 14; CDR3aa: CASSGQSIFGIQYF
v_gene: TRBV7-9; j_gene: TRBJ2-7; len: 16; CDR3aa: CASSSPTGSGSYEQYF
v_gene: TRBV2; j_gene: TRBJ1-3; len: 14; CDR3aa: CASSSDRVGNTIYF
v_gene: TRBV6-5; j_gene: TRBJ1-1; len: 16; CDR3aa: CASSYGGGLMNTEAFF
v_gene: TRBV18; j_gene: TRBJ2-7; len: 16; CDR3aa: CASSPSIPQELYEQYF
v_gene: TRBV5-1; j_gene: TRBJ2-3; len: 17; CDR3aa: CASSTHVGGGADDTQYF
v_gene: TRBV5-8; j_gene: TRBJ2-3; len: 12; CDR3aa: CASSFAVDTQYF
v_gene: TRBV14; j_gene: TRBJ1-1; len: 13; CDR3aa: CASSPRGGTEAFF
v_gene: TRBV6-1; j_gene: TRBJ1-5; len: 13; CDR3aa: CASSVEGEQPQHF
v_gene: TRBV29-1; j_gene: TRBJ2-1; len: 14; CDR3aa: CSVEGEGLAGEQFF
v_gene: TRBV18; j_gene: TRBJ1-1; len: 15; CDR3aa: CASSPPVAGRAEAFF
v_gene: TRBV27; j_gene: TRBJ1-5; len: 15; CDR3aa: CASSTGTGINQPQHF
v_gene: TRBV5-5; j_gene: TRBJ2-7; len: 16; CDR3aa: CASSDPDLPGDYEQYF
v_gene: TRBV28; j_gene: TRBJ2-5; len: 15; CDR3aa: CASSLLTQARETQYF
v_gene: TRBV19; j_gene: TRBJ2-3; len: 14; CDR3aa: CASSIPPEGDTQYF
v_gene: TRBV5-1; j_gene: TRBJ2-1; len: 16; CDR3aa: CASSPGQGGPYNEQFF
v_gene: TRBV9; j_gene: TRBJ2-5; len: 17; CDR3aa: CASSPHLVVGVQETQYF
v_gene: TRBV5-1; j_gene: TRBJ1-2; len: 14; CDR3aa: CASSSVAGNYGYTF
v_gene: TRBV28; j_gene: TRBJ1-2; len: 13; CDR3aa: CASSFRGRGGYTF
v_gene: TRBV6-6; j_gene: TRBJ1-1; len: 15; CDR3aa: CASSYGQGRNTEAFF
v_gene: TRBV2; j_gene: TRBJ1-4; len: 14; CDR3aa: CASSTQGAQEKLFF
v_gene: TRBV15; j_gene: TRBJ1-3; len: 13; CDR3aa: CATSTDGRNTIYF
v_gene: TRBV6-1; j_gene: TRBJ2-1; len: 17; CDR3aa: CASSEGLWDRDYNEQFF
v_gene: TRBV6-1; j_gene: TRBJ1-1; len: 15; CDR3aa: CASSEVLDRGREAFF
v_gene: TRBV2; j_gene: TRBJ2-5; len: 15; CDR3aa: CASSVLSGVGETQYF
v_gene: TRBV6-5; j_gene: TRBJ1-2; len: 15; CDR3aa: CASSYSWGRNYGYTF
v_gene: TRBV2; j_gene: TRBJ1-4; len: 12; CDR3aa: CASYDRGEKLFF
v_gene: TRBV5-1; j_gene: TRBJ2-3; len: 17; CDR3aa: CASSLRFRDSRTDTQYF